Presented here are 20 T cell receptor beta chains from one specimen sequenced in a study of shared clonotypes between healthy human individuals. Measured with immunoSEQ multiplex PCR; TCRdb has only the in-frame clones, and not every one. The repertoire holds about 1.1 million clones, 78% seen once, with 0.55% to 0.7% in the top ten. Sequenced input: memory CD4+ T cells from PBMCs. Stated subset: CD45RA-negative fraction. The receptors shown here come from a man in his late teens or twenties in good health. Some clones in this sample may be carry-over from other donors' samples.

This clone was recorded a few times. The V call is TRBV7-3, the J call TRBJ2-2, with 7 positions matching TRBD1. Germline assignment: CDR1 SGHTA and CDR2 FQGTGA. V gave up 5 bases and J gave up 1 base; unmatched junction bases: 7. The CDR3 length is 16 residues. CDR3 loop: CASSPWTGGNTGELFF. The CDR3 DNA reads TGTGCCAGCAGCCCCTGGACAGGTGGGAACACCGGGGAGCTGTTTTTT. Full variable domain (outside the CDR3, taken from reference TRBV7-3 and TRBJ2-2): GAGVSQTPSNKVTEKGKYVELRCDPISGHTALYWYRQSLGQGPEFLIYFQGTGAADDSGLPNDRFFAVRPEGSVSTLKIQRTERGDSAVYLCASSPWTGGNTGELFFGEGSRLTVL.

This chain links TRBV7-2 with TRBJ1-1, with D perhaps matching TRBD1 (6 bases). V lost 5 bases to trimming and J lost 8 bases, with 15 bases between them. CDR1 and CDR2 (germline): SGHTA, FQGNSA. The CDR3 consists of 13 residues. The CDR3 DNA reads TGTGCCAGCAGCCTAAGCAGGGGCTCGGAAGCTTTCTTT. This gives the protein CASSLSRGSEAFF.

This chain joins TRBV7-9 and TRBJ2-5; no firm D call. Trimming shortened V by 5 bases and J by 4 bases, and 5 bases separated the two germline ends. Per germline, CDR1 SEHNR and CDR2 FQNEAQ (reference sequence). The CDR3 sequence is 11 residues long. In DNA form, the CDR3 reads TGTGCCAGCAGCATTGGAGAGACCCAGTACTTC. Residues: CASSIGETQYF. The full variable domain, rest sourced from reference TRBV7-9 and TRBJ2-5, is DTGVSQNPRHKITKRGQNVTFRCDPISEHNRLYWYRQTLGQGPEFLTYFQNEAQLEKSRLLSDRFSAERPKGSFSTLEIQRTEQGDSAMYLCASSIGETQYFGPGTRLLVL.

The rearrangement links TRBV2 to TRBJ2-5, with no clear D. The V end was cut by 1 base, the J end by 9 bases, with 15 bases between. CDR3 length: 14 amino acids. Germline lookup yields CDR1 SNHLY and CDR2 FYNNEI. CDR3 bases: TGTGCCAGCAGTGAAGGATCCGGATTTGGGGCCCAGTACTTC. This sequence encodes CASSEGSGFGAQYF.

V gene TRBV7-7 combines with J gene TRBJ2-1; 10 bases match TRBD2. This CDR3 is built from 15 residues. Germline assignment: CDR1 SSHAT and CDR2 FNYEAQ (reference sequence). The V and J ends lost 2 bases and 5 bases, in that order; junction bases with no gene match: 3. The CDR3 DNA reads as TGTGCCAGCAGCTTAAGTAGCGGGAGGAACAATGAGCAGTTCTTC. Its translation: CASSLSSGRNNEQFF. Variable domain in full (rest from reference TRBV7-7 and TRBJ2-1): GAGVSQSPRYKVTKRGQDVTLRCDPISSHATLYWYQQALGQGPEFLTYFNYEAQPDKSGLPSDRFSAERPEGSISTLTIQRTEQRDSAMYRCASSLSSGRNNEQFFGPGTRLTVL.

CDR3 nucleotides: TGCGCCAGCAGCCGCGGGGCCAGCGGGAACACCGGGGAGCTGTTTTTT. Protein sequence: CASSRGASGNTGELFF. This chain uses TRBV5-1 with TRBJ2-2; D is possibly TRBD2 (6 bases). Trimming removed 4 bases at V and 1 base at J, with 14 bases between. The germline CDR1 and CDR2 sequences are SGHRS and YFSETQ. The CDR3 has 16 amino acids.

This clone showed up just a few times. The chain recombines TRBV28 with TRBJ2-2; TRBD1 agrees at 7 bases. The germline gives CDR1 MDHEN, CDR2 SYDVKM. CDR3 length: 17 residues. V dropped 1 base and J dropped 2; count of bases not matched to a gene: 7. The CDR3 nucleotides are TGTGCCAGCAGTTTATCCTTAGGGACAGACAACACCGGGGAGCTGTTTTTT. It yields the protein CASSLSLGTDNTGELFF.

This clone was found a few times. CDR3: CASTTGNSNQPQHF. CDR3 DNA sequence: TGTGCCAGCACCACAGGGAATAGCAATCAGCCCCAGCATTTT. The genes are TRBV6-6 and TRBJ1-5, with D possibly TRBD1 on 6 matching bases. The germline CDR1 and CDR2 sequences are MNHNY and SVGAGI (reference sequence). The CDR3 is made up of 14 amino acids. V gave up 7 bases and J gave up 0 bases, with 10 bases separating them.

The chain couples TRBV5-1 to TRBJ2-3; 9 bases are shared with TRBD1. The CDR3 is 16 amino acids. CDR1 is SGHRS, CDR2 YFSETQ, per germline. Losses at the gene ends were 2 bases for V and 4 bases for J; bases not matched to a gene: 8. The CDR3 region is CASSLSGTGSADTQYF. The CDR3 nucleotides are TGCGCCAGCAGCTTATCCGGGACAGGGAGTGCAGATACGCAGTATTTT.

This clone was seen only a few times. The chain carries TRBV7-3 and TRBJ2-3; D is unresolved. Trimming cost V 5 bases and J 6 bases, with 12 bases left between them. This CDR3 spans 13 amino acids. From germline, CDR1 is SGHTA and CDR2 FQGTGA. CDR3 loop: CASSAVGWDTQYF. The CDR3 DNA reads TGTGCCAGCAGCGCGGTGGGTTGGGATACGCAGTATTTT.

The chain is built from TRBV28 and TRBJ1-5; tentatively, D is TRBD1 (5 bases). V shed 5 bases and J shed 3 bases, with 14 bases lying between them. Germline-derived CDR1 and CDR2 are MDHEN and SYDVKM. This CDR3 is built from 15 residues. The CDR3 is CASSLRRVNNQPQHF. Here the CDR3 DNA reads TGTGCCAGCAGTCTCCGCAGGGTTAACAATCAGCCCCAGCATTTT. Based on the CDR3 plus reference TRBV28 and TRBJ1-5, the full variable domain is DVKVTQSSRYLVKRTGEKVFLECVQDMDHENMFWYRQDPGLGLRLIYFSYDVKMKEKGDIPEGYSVSREKKERFSLILESASTNQTSMYLCASSLRRVNNQPQHFGDGTRLSIL.

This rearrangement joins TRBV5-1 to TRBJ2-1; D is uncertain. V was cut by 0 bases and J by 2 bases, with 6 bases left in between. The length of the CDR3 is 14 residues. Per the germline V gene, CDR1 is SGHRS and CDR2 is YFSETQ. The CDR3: CASSLVNPYNEQFF. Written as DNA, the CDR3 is TGCGCCAGCAGCTTGGTCAACCCCTACAATGAGCAGTTCTTC.

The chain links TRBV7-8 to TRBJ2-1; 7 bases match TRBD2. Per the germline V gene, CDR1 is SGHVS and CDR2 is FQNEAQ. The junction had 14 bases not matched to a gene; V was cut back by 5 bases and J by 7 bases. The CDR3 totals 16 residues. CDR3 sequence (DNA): TGTGCCAGCAGCCCACGTGCGGCGGGAGTAATAAATGAGCAGTTCTTC. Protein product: CASSPRAAGVINEQFF.

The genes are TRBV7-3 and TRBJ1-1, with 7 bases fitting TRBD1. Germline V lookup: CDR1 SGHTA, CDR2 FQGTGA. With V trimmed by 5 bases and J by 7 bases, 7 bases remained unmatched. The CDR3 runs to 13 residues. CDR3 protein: CASSPTGVSEAFF. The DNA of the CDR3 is TGTGCCAGCAGCCCAACAGGGGTGAGTGAAGCTTTCTTT.

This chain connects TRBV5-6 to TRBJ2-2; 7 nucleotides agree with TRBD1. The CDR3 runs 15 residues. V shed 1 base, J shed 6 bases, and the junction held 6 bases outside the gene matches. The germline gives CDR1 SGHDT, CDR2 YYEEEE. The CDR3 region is CASSLTHRGAGELFF. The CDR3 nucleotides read TGTGCCAGCAGCTTGACCCACAGGGGCGCCGGGGAGCTGTTTTTT.

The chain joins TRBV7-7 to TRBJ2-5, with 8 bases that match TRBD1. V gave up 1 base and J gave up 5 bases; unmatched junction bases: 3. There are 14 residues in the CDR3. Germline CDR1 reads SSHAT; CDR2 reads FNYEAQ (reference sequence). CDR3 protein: CASSLGQGFETQYF. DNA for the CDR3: TGTGCCAGCAGCTTAGGACAGGGGTTCGAGACCCAGTACTTC.

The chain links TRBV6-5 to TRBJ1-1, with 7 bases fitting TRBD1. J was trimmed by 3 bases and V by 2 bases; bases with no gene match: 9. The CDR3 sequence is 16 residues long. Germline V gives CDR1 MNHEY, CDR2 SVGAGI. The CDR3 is CASSYRFSGTDTEAFF. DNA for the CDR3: TGTGCCAGCAGTTACCGGTTTTCTGGGACAGACACTGAAGCTTTCTTT.

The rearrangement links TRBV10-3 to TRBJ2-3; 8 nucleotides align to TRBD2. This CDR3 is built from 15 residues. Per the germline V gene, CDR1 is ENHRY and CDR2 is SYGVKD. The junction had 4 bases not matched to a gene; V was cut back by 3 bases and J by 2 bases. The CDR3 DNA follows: TGTGCCATCAGTGATATAGCGGGAATCACAGATACGCAGTATTTT. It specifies CAISDIAGITDTQYF.

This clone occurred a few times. In nucleotides, the CDR3 is TGCAGCGCGACAGATAGCGGGTCCTACGAGCAGTACTTC. The encoded protein is CSATDSGSYEQYF. This sequence joins TRBV29-1 and TRBJ2-7; TRBD2 matches 7 bases. Unmatched junction bases numbered 7, after V lost 7 bases and J lost 1 base. There are 13 residues in the CDR3. CDR1 is SQVTM, CDR2 ANQGSEA, per germline.

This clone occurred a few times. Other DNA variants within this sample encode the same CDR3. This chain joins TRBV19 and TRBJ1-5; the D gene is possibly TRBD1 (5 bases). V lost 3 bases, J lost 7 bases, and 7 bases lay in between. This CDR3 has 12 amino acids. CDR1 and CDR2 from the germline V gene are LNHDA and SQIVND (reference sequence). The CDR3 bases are TGTGCCAGTAGTATCGGGGGGCAGCCCCAGCATTTT. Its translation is CASSIGGQPQHF.